One and the same sample provided the 5 T cell receptor beta chains below, sequenced in a study of CD8+ T cells in alopecia areata. Reverse transcribed after extraction, RNA yielded cDNA as the sequencing template. Sequencing used immunoSEQ multiplex PCR; TCRdb keeps in-frame clones, though not all of them. This sample has 200,000 to 250,000 clones, with more than 45% found just once. The sample's treatment: oral pan-JAK inhibitor, 5-10 mg twice daily. The input for sequencing was CD4+ T cells sorted from blood, taken at week 4, from a patient treated with tofacitinib. These receptors came from a human donor with alopecia areata.

This clone was detected only once. This chain uses TRBV30 with TRBJ2-3; D unresolved. Trimming took off 0 bases at V and 3 bases at J, with 10 bases between the two ends. The CDR3 runs to 14 residues. Germline V gives CDR1 GTSNPN, CDR2 SVGIG (reference sequence). The CDR3 nucleotides read TGTGCCTGGAGTGTACGGGTACGGACAGATACGCAGTATTTT. It encodes CAWSVRVRTDTQYF.

The chain has TRBV30 and TRBJ1-2; no clear D. The germline gives CDR1 GTSNPN, CDR2 SVGIG (reference sequence). The V gene lost 0 bases and the J gene lost 7 bases, with 12 bases spanning the gap. This CDR3 region has 13 residues. CDR3 bases: TGTGCCTGGAGTGTCCTTCCCGGCGCTGGCTACACCTTC. This sequence encodes CAWSVLPGAGYTF. Using reference TRBV30 and TRBJ1-2 for the parts outside the CDR3, the full variable domain is SQTIHQWPATLVQPVGSPLSLECTVEGTSNPNLYWYRQAAGRGLQLLFYSVGIGQISSEVPQNLSASRPQDRQFILSSKKLLLSDSGFYLCAWSVLPGAGYTFGSGTRLTVV.

In its sample, this clone was seen many times. The chain employs TRBV4-3 and TRBJ2-6, with D perhaps assigned TRBD1 or TRBD2 (6 bases each). V was shortened by 0 bases and J by 0 bases, with 9 bases between the two germline ends. CDR1 LGHNA and CDR2 YSLEER come from the germline V gene. The CDR3 consists of 17 residues. As DNA, the CDR3 is TGCGCCAGCAGCCAAGATGGGGGGCTCTCTGGGGCCAACGTCCTGACTTTC. Translated, it gives CASSQDGGLSGANVLTF.

This clone was found once. The V and J genes are TRBV30 and TRBJ1-5, with 8 nucleotides matching TRBD1. The CDR3 consists of 13 residues. V was pared by 1 base and J by 6 bases, with 2 bases of the junction left unmatched. Looked up from germline, CDR1 is GTSNPN and CDR2 is SVGIG (reference sequence). CDR3 protein: CAWSAGGPQPQHF. CDR3 nucleotide sequence: TGTGCCTGGAGTGCAGGGGGCCCTCAGCCCCAGCATTTT.

The chain has TRBV27 and TRBJ1-2; a weak D match, TRBD1 (6 bases). Germline V gene sequence: CDR1 MNHEY, CDR2 SMNVEV (reference sequence). The CDR3 spans 12 residues. Trimming removed 5 bases at V and 8 bases at J, with 12 bases between. Here the CDR3 reads CASSPQGSGYTF. The DNA for the CDR3 is TGTGCCAGCAGTCCGCAGGGGTCCGGCTACACCTTC.